This entry features one T cell receptor (beta chain) sequence. What it binds is unknown. This entry is derived from a study of T cells in Graves' hyperthyroidism and ophthalmopathy. Across the whole study: Before treatment of any kind, peripheral blood was taken at initial diagnosis. Study-wide results and caveats: Progression to ophthalmopathy was predicted a median of about 6.6 months early.

Across 18 months, stable Graves' hyperthyroidism was marked by no progression to ophthalmopathy. The patients, who ranged from 18 to 65 in age, presented with newly diagnosed hyperthyroidism lasting under 2 months. This CDR3 is 16 amino acids long. The germline V and J ends were trimmed by 3 bases and 0 bases, with 12 bases remaining between them. Germline assignment: CDR1 MNHNS and CDR2 SASEGT. The CDR3 regions of TCR beta were amplified from RNA transcripts. A set of HTBI primers served as the primers for a first-round RT-PCR of the TCR CDR3. In TCRdb, the multiplex PCR reads were re-called with MiXCR into one record per CDR3 protein. Of about 510,000 distinct CDR3 sequences listed, approximately 14% are singletons.

V and J are TRBV6-1 and TRBJ1-3; a possible D gene is TRBD1 (5 bases). The sequenced sample consisted of blood. The sequence was collected from a woman between 40 and 55 years old with Graves' hyperthyroidism. The chain's CDR3 is CASSERWGYSGNTIYF. The CDR3 bases are TGTGCCAGCAGTGAGCGTTGGGGGTACTCTGGAAACACCATATATTTT.